These 8 T cell receptor beta chains originate from one sample sequenced in a study of blood T cell repertoires in COVID-19. TCRdb's copy holds only in-frame clones and misses some; the assay was immunoSEQ multiplex PCR. The sample carries 260,000 or so clones, approximately 88% recorded once. Sequenced material: PBMCs or T cells enriched from blood (not recorded which). These receptor sequences come from a woman aged 25 to 39 with acute COVID-19.

The chain couples TRBV7-2 to TRBJ1-3; D gene uncertain. The V end lost 4 bases, the J end lost 0 bases, and 16 bases lay between the germline ends. Germline values: CDR1 SGHTA, CDR2 FQGNSA. The CDR3 runs 17 residues. CDR3 nucleotide sequence: TGTGCCAGCAGCTCCTCCTTAAGTCGCAGCTCTGGAAACACCATATATTTT. Translated: CASSSSLSRSSGNTIYF.

This chain connects TRBV2 to TRBJ2-3; D might be TRBD1 (6 bases). Per germline, CDR1 SNHLY and CDR2 FYNNEI. The CDR3 consists of 14 residues. The V and J ends lost 7 bases and 3 bases respectively, with 14 bases between them. The CDR3, as DNA: TGTGCCAGCATCCGCTTCACAGGGACAGATACGCAGTATTTT. It yields the protein CASIRFTGTDTQYF.

This chain joins TRBV18 and TRBJ1-1, with TRBD1 matching over 7 bases. V trimming: 4 bases; J trimming: 0 bases; junction bases outside the gene matches: 5. There are 15 residues in the CDR3. The germline gives CDR1 KGHSH, CDR2 LQKENI. In nucleotides, the CDR3 is TGTGCCAGCTCACAGGAAGGGGGCTTGAACACTGAAGCTTTCTTT. Its translation is CASSQEGGLNTEAFF.

A single count supports this clone. The chain joins TRBV6-1 to TRBJ1-2, with TRBD1 matching over 7 bases. The CDR3 totals 18 residues. The trim removed 2 bases at V and 4 bases at J, leaving 16 bases unmatched. Per the germline V gene, CDR1 is MNHNS and CDR2 is SASEGT. For the CDR3, the DNA is TGTGCCAGCAGTGAATTGAGAGGGGGCTCCCTCTTGGGCTATGGCTACACCTTC. Translating it yields CASSELRGGSLLGYGYTF.

The V gene is TRBV27, the J gene TRBJ2-1; D is unresolved. From germline, CDR1 is MNHEY and CDR2 SMNVEV (reference sequence). CDR3 size: 14 residues. V lost 3 bases and J 8 bases, leaving 14 bases between the germline ends. CDR3: CASSFIGSRDEQFF. DNA of the CDR3: TGTGCCAGCAGTTTTATCGGGTCCCGGGATGAGCAGTTCTTC.

This clone showed up just a few times. This sequence joins TRBV19 and TRBJ2-3; 9 positions match TRBD1. V gave up 4 bases and J gave up 4 bases; unmatched junction bases: 9. The CDR3 consists of 16 residues. CDR1 LNHDA and CDR2 SQIVND come from the germline V gene (reference sequence). The CDR3 reads CASSKDAGTGSDTQYF. The CDR3 bases are TGTGCCAGTAGTAAGGACGCCGGGACAGGGTCAGATACGCAGTATTTT.

V gene TRBV7-8 combines with J gene TRBJ1-5; no clear D gene. Germline V CDR1 and CDR2: SGHVS, FQNEAQ. Trimming removed 3 bases from V and 3 bases from J, with 9 bases in between. There are 14 residues in the CDR3. CDR3 DNA: TGTGCCAGCAGCTTTCGACGGGACAATCAGCCCCAGCATTTT. It translates to CASSFRRDNQPQHF.

The chain uses TRBV30 and TRBJ2-7; D call uncertain. Germline lookup yields CDR1 GTSNPN and CDR2 SVGIG (reference sequence). The CDR3 loop spans 11 amino acids. Trimming took 4 bases from V and 9 from J, leaving 13 bases between them. For the CDR3, the DNA is TGTGCCTGGAAAACGGGTTTCGGGCAGTACTTC. Its protein is CAWKTGFGQYF.